The clone carrying this T cell receptor beta chain was counted only a few times. This record comes from a study of T-cell reconstitution after alpha-beta-depleted transplantation in children. V lost 5 bases and J lost 5; bases outside the gene matches: 6. CDR3 size: 14 residues. CDR1 and CDR2 from the germline V gene are SEHNR and FQNEAQ (reference sequence). Construction of the TCRbeta library involved unique molecular identifiers. MiXCR, applied by TCRdb to the PCR reads, yields one record per CDR3 protein. The sample shows a few hundred thousand distinct CDR3 sequences, 15% to 20% of them seen only once.

The sample in question was PBMCs from the stem cell graft donor, obtained from the stem cell graft. This TCR was recovered from a human donor who donated a stem cell graft to a child with acute lymphoblastic leukemia. The rearrangement uses TRBV7-9 and TRBJ2-1, with 7 bases identical to TRBD2. The CDR3 nucleotides read TGTGCCAGCAGCCCCGGGACTAAGGACAATGAGCAGTTCTTC. Residues: CASSPGTKDNEQFF.